The rows below give T cell receptor beta chains drawn from one sample of a study of T cells after yellow fever vaccination. TCRdb independently ran MiXCR on the 5' RACE reads; one entry per CDR3 protein. The repertoire includes under 400,000 distinct CDR3 sequences, around a tenth of them detected once, and more than 15% sits in the top ten. The sequences come from PBMCs, collected on the day of the first yellow fever vaccination. The receptors derive from a man younger than 35 who received the YFV17D yellow fever vaccine. CDR3s include the opening cysteine and the closing phenylalanine or tryptophan. Each record gives: J gene, clone size, V gene, D gene, CDR3 protein, CDR3 DNA. A D gene is named only where the DNA matches it firmly. Not all rows give a size; the values are once, few, many and, for expanded clones, a class.

TRBJ2-5 . TRBV19 . CASSGIRTPQETQYF TGTGCCAGTAGTGGGATTAGAACCCCCCAAGAGACCCAGTACTTC
TRBJ1-2 few TRBV27 . CASSFGPNYGYTF TGTGCCAGCAGTTTCGGGCCCAACTATGGCTACACCTTC
TRBJ1-1 . TRBV7-9 . CASSLEGIEAFF TGTGCCAGCAGCTTAGAAGGGATTGAAGCTTTCTTT
TRBJ2-5 few TRBV12-3/TRBV12-4 . CASRGGPGETQYF TGTGCCAGCAGGGGGGGGCCTGGGGAGACCCAGTACTTC
TRBJ2-1 . TRBV18 TRBD2 CASSPQRGGYNEQFF TGTGCCAGCTCACCTCAGCGGGGGGGTTACAATGAGCAGTTCTTC
TRBJ2-3 . TRBV2 TRBD2 CASSSSGTQYF TGTGCCTCCTCCTCTAGCGGCACGCAGTATTTT
TRBJ2-1 many TRBV18 . CASSPQGNEQFF TGTGCCAGCTCACCACAGGGTAATGAGCAGTTCTTC
TRBJ1-1 . TRBV27 . CASSPKGEGTEAFF TGTGCCAGCAGTCCGAAGGGGGAGGGCACTGAAGCTTTCTTT
TRBJ2-5 . TRBV30 . CAWSVSGPETQYF TGTGCCTGGAGTGTAAGCGGGCCGGAGACCCAGTACTTC
TRBJ2-5 . TRBV9 TRBD2 CASSVGLAGVTLLETQYF TGTGCCAGCAGCGTCGGCCTAGCGGGGGTCACCCTATTGGAGACCCAGTACTTC
TRBJ1-1 . TRBV6-5 . CASSYTPGGPDEAFF TGTGCCAGCAGTTACACCCCGGGGGGGCCCGATGAAGCTTTCTTT
TRBJ2-7 . TRBV5-1 . CASSLTSGVGYEQYF TGCGCCAGCAGCTTGACTTCCGGGGTCGGGTACGAGCAGTACTTC
TRBJ2-3 few TRBV5-6 TRBD1 CASSGRETGGTDTQYF TGTGCCAGCAGCGGGCGGGAAACAGGGGGGACAGATACGCAGTATTTT
TRBJ1-6 few TRBV6-1 . CASSQDSHNSPLHF TGTGCCAGCAGTCAGGACAGCCATAATTCACCCCTCCACTTT
TRBJ2-1 few TRBV6-2/TRBV6-3 TRBD2 CASRSPGLAGGHNEQFF TGTGCCAGCAGATCACCGGGACTAGCGGGGGGCCACAATGAGCAGTTCTTC
TRBJ2-3 . TRBV6-2/TRBV6-3 . CASSYERAAEADTQYF TGTGCCAGCAGTTACGAAAGGGCAGCTGAGGCAGATACGCAGTATTTT
TRBJ1-1 few TRBV5-1 . CASSLEDLGTEAFF TGCGCCAGCAGCTTGGAAGACTTGGGCACTGAAGCTTTCTTT
TRBJ2-1 . TRBV25-1 . CASTKGPSTGGARGEQFF TGTGCCAGCACCAAGGGGCCTAGTACAGGGGGGGCGCGGGGTGAGCAGTTCTTC
TRBJ1-1 . TRBV7-2 . CASSLGEGRGAFF TGTGCCAGCAGCTTAGGCGAGGGCAGAGGGGCTTTCTTT
TRBJ1-3 . TRBV4-1 . CASSQVGSGNTIYF TGCGCCAGCAGCCAAGTTGGCTCTGGAAACACCATATATTTT
TRBJ2-3 . TRBV12-3/TRBV12-4 . CASSLRPYTDTQYF TGTGCCAGCAGTTTACGACCTTACACAGATACGCAGTATTTT
TRBJ1-1 . TRBV28 . CASSSTATEAFF TGTGCCAGCAGTTCGACGGCCACTGAAGCTTTCTTT
TRBJ2-7 few TRBV7-8 . CASSLGYFYEQYF TGTGCCAGCAGCTTAGGTTACTTCTACGAGCAGTACTTC
TRBJ2-2 . TRBV5-1 TRBD1 CASSLRDRGNTGELFF TGCGCCAGCAGCCTCAGGGACAGGGGGAACACCGGGGAGCTGTTTTTT
TRBJ2-2 . TRBV7-9 . CASSLQGSSGELFF TGTGCCAGCAGCTTGCAAGGGTCTTCCGGGGAGCTGTTTTTT
TRBJ2-3 . TRBV5-6 TRBD2 CASSLLASGDTDTQYF TGTGCCAGCAGCTTGTTGGCTAGCGGGGACACAGATACGCAGTATTTT
TRBJ2-7 few TRBV12-3/TRBV12-4 . CASSFGDEQYF TGTGCCAGCAGTTTTGGCGACGAGCAGTACTTC
TRBJ2-2 . TRBV7-2 . CASSSPTTGELFF TGTGCCAGCAGCTCGCCGACCACCGGGGAGCTGTTTTTT
TRBJ1-2 . TRBV6-5 . CASSYYREGLDGYTF TGTGCCAGCAGTTACTACCGCGAGGGGCTTGATGGCTACACCTTC